The 31 T cell receptor beta chains listed next were all sequenced from one sample in a study of CD8+ T cells in alopecia areata. RNA was extracted and reverse transcribed into cDNA as the sequencing template. Profiling relied on immunoSEQ multiplex PCR, and the TCRdb table lists in-frame clones only, not all of them. In the table there are some 110,000 clones, roughly 63% of which are singletons. Stated treatment: oral pan-JAK inhibitor, 5-10 mg twice daily. Specimen: CD8+ T cells sorted from blood, collected at week 4, from a patient treated with tofacitinib. The receptors originated from a human donor with alopecia areata.

This clone was found a few times. The V and J genes are TRBV13 and TRBJ1-1; possibly TRBD1 for D (5 bases). This CDR3 comprises 13 residues. V was clipped by 2 bases and J by 1 base, with 5 bases between them. Germline CDR1 is PRHDT and CDR2 is FYEKMQ (reference sequence). CDR3 sequence reads: CASSLQGNTEAFF. CDR3 DNA sequence: TGTGCCAGCAGCTTACAGGGGAACACTGAAGCTTTCTTT.

The rearrangement uses TRBV9 and TRBJ2-1; the match to TRBD2 covers 7 bases. J was trimmed by 9 bases and V by 2 bases; bases with no gene match: 5. The germline CDR1 and CDR2 sequences are SGDLS and YYNGEE. The CDR3 runs to 13 residues. For the CDR3, the DNA is TGTGCCAGCAGCGTCGGGGGGTTCGCTGAGCAGTTCTTC. Translating gives CASSVGGFAEQFF. Full variable domain (remainder filled in from reference TRBV9 and TRBJ2-1): DSGVTQTPKHLITATGQRVTLRCSPRSGDLSVYWYQQSLDQGLQFLIQYYNGEERAKGNILERFSAQQFPDLHSELNLSSLELGDSALYFCASSVGGFAEQFFGPGTRLTVL.

The chain links TRBV29-1 to TRBJ1-1, with 7 bases lining up with TRBD1. Germline-derived CDR1 and CDR2 are SQVTM and ANQGSEA. This CDR3 is 13 amino acids long. After removal of 6 bases from V and 1 base from J, the junction contained 5 bases not matched to a gene. The CDR3 spells CSVSTGANTEAFF. The CDR3 nucleotides are TGCAGCGTATCAACAGGGGCGAACACTGAAGCTTTCTTT.

The chain couples TRBV29-1 to TRBJ2-7; maybe TRBD1 (5 bases). Germline V gene data show CDR1 as SQVTM and CDR2 as ANQGSEA. The V and J ends lost 0 bases and 2 bases respectively, with 11 bases between them. There are 14 residues in the CDR3. This CDR3 is CSVEDADTAYEQYF. The CDR3 coding sequence is TGCAGCGTTGAAGATGCGGACACCGCCTACGAGCAGTACTTC.

This chain connects TRBV13 to TRBJ1-1, with TRBD1 as a possible D gene (6 bases). The CDR3 consists of 14 residues. Germline values: CDR1 PRHDT, CDR2 FYEKMQ (reference sequence). Trimming took off 9 bases at V and 2 bases at J, with 16 bases between the two ends. CDR3 amino acids: CASVEGGLNTEAFF. DNA for the CDR3: TGTGCCAGTGTGGAGGGGGGACTTAACACTGAAGCTTTCTTT. Complete variable domain (other parts from reference TRBV13 and TRBJ1-1): AAGVIQSPRHLIKEKRETATLKCYPIPRHDTVYWYQQGPGQDPQFLISFYEKMQSDKGSIPDRFSAQQFSDYHSELNMSSLELGDSALYFCASVEGGLNTEAFFGQGTRLTVV.

The CDR3 spells CASSGDASSNEQFF. The CDR3 DNA reads TGTGCCTCCTCTGGGGACGCCTCCAGCAATGAGCAGTTCTTC. The chain uses TRBV9 and TRBJ2-1, with D perhaps TRBD1 or TRBD2 (5 bases each). The germline V and J ends were trimmed by 10 bases and 6 bases, with 20 bases remaining between them. The CDR3 consists of 14 residues. Germline CDR1 reads SGDLS; CDR2 reads YYNGEE.

This clone was recorded a few times. The chain links TRBV30 to TRBJ2-6; the D is unclear. The V gene lost 2 bases and the J gene lost 0 bases, with 5 bases spanning the gap. The germline gives CDR1 GTSNPN, CDR2 SVGIG (reference sequence). The CDR3 is 14 residues long. The CDR3 DNA reads TGTGCCTGGAGTACGGTCTCTGGGGCCAACGTCCTGACTTTC. Translated, it gives CAWSTVSGANVLTF. Using reference TRBV30 and TRBJ2-6 for the parts outside the CDR3, the full variable domain is SQTIHQWPATLVQPVGSPLSLECTVEGTSNPNLYWYRQAAGRGLQLLFYSVGIGQISSEVPQNLSASRPQDRQFILSSKKLLLSDSGFYLCAWSTVSGANVLTFGAGSRLTVL.

There are a few counts of this clone. The chain links TRBV29-1 to TRBJ2-1; no clear D gene. V lost 3 bases and J lost 5, with 5 bases in between. The germline CDR1 and CDR2 sequences are SQVTM and ANQGSEA. The CDR3 contains 11 residues. CDR3 in amino acids: CSVEDNNEQFF. The DNA of the CDR3 is TGCAGCGTTGAGGATAACAATGAGCAGTTCTTC.

This chain connects TRBV15 to TRBJ2-1, with D possibly TRBD1 on 6 matching bases. CDR3 length: 14 residues. Germline V gives CDR1 LNHNV, CDR2 YYDKDF (reference sequence). DNA for the CDR3: TGTGCTACTCTCGGGACAACCCTTTACAATGAGCAGTTCTTC. Amino acids: CATLGTTLYNEQFF.

The chain employs TRBV7-2 and TRBJ2-1; 7 bases are shared with TRBD1. CDR3 length equals 14 residues. The junction had 4 bases not matched to a gene; V was cut back by 1 base and J by 7 bases. CDR1 is SGHTA and CDR2 is FQGNSA in the germline V gene. The CDR3 DNA reads TGTGCCAGCAGCTTAGGACAGGGTCGAAATGAGCAGTTCTTC. This translates into CASSLGQGRNEQFF.

This clone is a singleton in its sample. The chain links TRBV4-1 to TRBJ2-7; 9 bases align to TRBD1. Per germline, CDR1 MGHRA and CDR2 YSYEKL. This CDR3 has 15 amino acids. V was pared by 4 bases and J by 3 bases, with 7 bases of the junction left unmatched. The CDR3 region is CASSPDGTGFYEQYF. The CDR3, as DNA: TGCGCCAGCAGCCCCGACGGGACAGGGTTCTACGAGCAGTACTTC.

V and J are TRBV27 and TRBJ2-5; D is possibly TRBD1 (6 bases). The germline V gene encodes CDR1 MNHEY and CDR2 SMNVEV (reference sequence). V shed 3 bases and J shed 4 bases, with 12 bases lying between them. The CDR3 covers 14 residues. CDR3 nucleotide sequence: TGTGCCAGCAGTTTTGGGGGCCTCTTAGAGACCCAGTACTTC. Protein: CASSFGGLLETQYF.

V usage is TRBV28 and J usage is TRBJ2-5; D is tentatively TRBD1 or TRBD2 (5 bases each). The CDR3 sequence is 14 residues long. V lost 6 bases, J lost 0 bases, and 11 bases lay in between. Looked up from germline, CDR1 is MDHEN and CDR2 is SYDVKM. The DNA of the CDR3 is TGTGCCAGCAGGACAGCGGCAAACCAAGAGACCCAGTACTTC. Its protein is CASRTAANQETQYF.

The chain employs TRBV27 and TRBJ2-7, with D possibly being TRBD1 (6 bases). Germline-derived CDR1 and CDR2 are MNHEY and SMNVEV (reference sequence). Trimming took off 6 bases at V and 3 bases at J, with 12 bases between the two ends. There are 13 residues in the CDR3. DNA of the CDR3: TGTGCCAGCAGCGGCCAGGGGAGCTACGAGCAGTACTTC. This gives the protein CASSGQGSYEQYF.

The rearrangement uses TRBV7-6 and TRBJ1-2; the D is unclear. Germline CDR1 reads SGHVS; CDR2 reads FNYEAQ. The CDR3 consists of 13 residues. V was clipped by 5 bases and J by 5 bases, with 12 bases between them. In DNA form, the CDR3 reads TGTGCCAGCAGCCACGAAGGCACTTATGGCTACACCTTC. It encodes CASSHEGTYGYTF.

This clone was recorded a few times. V is TRBV5-1 and J is TRBJ2-5, with 10 nucleotides matching TRBD1. CDR3 size: 17 residues. V gave up 5 bases and J gave up 1 base; unmatched junction bases: 11. CDR1 and CDR2 (germline): SGHRS, YFSETQ. The CDR3 nucleotides are TGCGCCAGCAGTCGTAGCGGACAGGGGGTCCTCCAAGAGACCCAGTACTTC. Protein: CASSRSGQGVLQETQYF.

The rearrangement links TRBV27 to TRBJ2-2; 9 bases match TRBD1. The trim removed 4 bases at V and 0 bases at J, leaving 9 bases unmatched. The germline CDR1 and CDR2 sequences are MNHEY and SMNVEV (reference sequence). This CDR3 contains 18 residues. The CDR3 reads CASSSTTGGRSNTGELFF. CDR3 bases: TGTGCCAGCAGTTCGACAACAGGGGGCAGGTCGAACACCGGGGAGCTGTTTTTT.

V usage is TRBV19 and J usage is TRBJ2-3, with D possibly being TRBD1 or TRBD2 (5 bases each). CDR3 length equals 13 residues. Trimming left V 0 bases short and J 11 bases short, with 12 bases between. CDR1 is LNHDA, CDR2 SQIVND, per germline (reference sequence). The CDR3 here is CASSIDHRRKQYF. CDR3 coding DNA: TGTGCCAGTAGTATAGATCACAGGAGGAAGCAGTATTTT.

The rearrangement links TRBV4-1 to TRBJ2-1; D is perhaps TRBD1 (5 bases). Germline V gene sequence: CDR1 MGHRA, CDR2 YSYEKL. V lost 1 base, J lost 3 bases, and 13 bases lay in between. The CDR3 runs 16 residues. The CDR3 reads CASSQVLRQLYNEQFF. Written as DNA, the CDR3 is TGCGCCAGCAGCCAAGTTCTAAGACAGCTCTACAATGAGCAGTTCTTC.

DNA for the CDR3: TGTGCCAGCAGCAGCCTGGCTGCCACCGGGGAGCTGTTTTTT. Amino acid sequence: CASSSLAATGELFF. The chain recombines TRBV27 with TRBJ2-2; unclear D gene. The CDR3 length is 14 residues. V was cut by 6 bases and J by 4 bases, with 12 bases left in between. Germline V gene lookup returns CDR1 MNHEY and CDR2 SMNVEV (reference sequence).

The chain recombines TRBV2 with TRBJ2-2; either TRBD1 or TRBD2 may supply D (5 bases each). The germline V gene has CDR1 SNHLY and CDR2 FYNNEI. Trimming left V 4 bases short and J 1 base short, with 10 bases between. This CDR3 comprises 15 residues. The CDR3 region has the DNA TGTGCCAGCAGTGGGGACGGGGAGAACACCGGGGAGCTGTTTTTT. This gives the protein CASSGDGENTGELFF.

The chain has TRBV16 and TRBJ1-2; D remains unclear. Trimming cost V 4 bases and J 4 bases, with 10 bases left between them. Germline CDR1 and CDR2: KGHSY and FQNENV. The CDR3 is made up of 13 amino acids. The DNA for the CDR3 is TGTGCCAGCAGCCCCCCTGCAACCTATGGCTACACCTTC. Amino acids: CASSPPATYGYTF.

The V and J genes are TRBV27 and TRBJ1-5; 12 nucleotides match TRBD1. CDR1 and CDR2 from the germline V gene are MNHEY and SMNVEV (reference sequence). J was trimmed by 6 bases and V by 3 bases; bases with no gene match: 3. This CDR3 is built from 15 residues. In nucleotides, the CDR3 is TGTGCCAGCAGTTTGGGACAGGGGGCTACTCAGCCCCAGCATTTT. Translation gives CASSLGQGATQPQHF.

V and J are TRBV4-1 and TRBJ1-2; D is undetermined. The CDR3 covers 13 residues. The germline CDR1 and CDR2 sequences are MGHRA and YSYEKL. V was shortened by 0 bases and J by 5 bases, with 7 bases between the two germline ends. CDR3 DNA: TGCGCCAGCAGCCAAGATCTGGAATATGGCTACACCTTC. It yields the protein CASSQDLEYGYTF.

The rearrangement links TRBV4-1 to TRBJ1-1, with D perhaps matching TRBD1 (5 bases). The V and J ends lost 2 bases and 4 bases respectively, with 8 bases between them. Germline assignment: CDR1 MGHRA and CDR2 YSYEKL. The CDR3 contains 13 residues. Here the CDR3 DNA reads TGCGCCAGCAGCCAATCGGGGGGCACTGAAGCTTTCTTT. Its protein product is CASSQSGGTEAFF.

The gene calls are TRBV29-1 and TRBJ1-1, with TRBD1 matching over 8 bases. CDR3 length: 14 amino acids. The ends lost 7 bases at V and 0 bases at J; junction bases unmatched: 7. CDR1 is SQVTM and CDR2 is ANQGSEA in the germline V gene. CDR3 residues: CSGHQGAMNTEAFF. CDR3 nucleotide sequence: TGCAGCGGGCATCAGGGGGCAATGAACACTGAAGCTTTCTTT.

CDR3 in amino acids: CAWTASYNEQFF. The CDR3 region has the DNA TGTGCCTGGACCGCTTCCTACAATGAGCAGTTCTTC. V is TRBV30 and J is TRBJ2-1; D uncertain. This CDR3 is built from 12 residues. CDR1 is GTSNPN and CDR2 is SVGIG in the germline V gene (reference sequence). Trimming left V 4 bases short and J 1 base short, with 5 bases between.

This clone showed up just a few times. The chain employs TRBV14 and TRBJ2-5; D is perhaps TRBD1 (5 bases). The V end was cut by 4 bases, the J end by 0 bases, with 6 bases between. CDR1 is SGHDN and CDR2 is FVKESK in the germline V gene. The CDR3 loop spans 13 amino acids. In DNA form, the CDR3 reads TGTGCCAGCAGCCCGGACAACCAAGAGACCCAGTACTTC. This gives the protein CASSPDNQETQYF.

This clone has a handful of counts. The J gene is TRBJ1-2, the V gene TRBV29-1, with D perhaps TRBD1 (6 bases). Germline-derived CDR1 and CDR2 are SQVTM and ANQGSEA. The CDR3 consists of 13 residues. The V and J ends lost 6 bases and 4 bases respectively, with 15 bases between them. The CDR3 nucleotides read TGCAGCGTCCCGAGGGGGGGCGGCTATGGCTACACCTTC. Amino acids: CSVPRGGGYGYTF.

This clone was observed a handful of times. V is TRBV25-1 and J is TRBJ1-5, with D uncertain. V was clipped by 6 bases and J by 5 bases, with 11 bases between them. The CDR3 has 13 amino acids. Germline V gene lookup returns CDR1 MGHDK and CDR2 SYGVNS. The CDR3 coding sequence is TGTGCCAGCAGGGACGGCAACTATCAGCCCCAGCATTTT. Protein sequence: CASRDGNYQPQHF.

The genes are TRBV13 and TRBJ1-2; unclear D gene. CDR1 and CDR2 from the germline V gene are PRHDT and FYEKMQ (reference sequence). This CDR3 spans 13 amino acids. The V end lost 5 bases, the J end lost 5 bases, and 12 bases lay between the germline ends. CDR3: CASSARTGYGYTF. The CDR3 region has the DNA TGTGCCAGCAGCGCCCGGACGGGGTATGGCTACACCTTC.